Listed below are T cell receptor beta chains from one sample, sequenced in a study of T cell changes during pregnancy in multiple sclerosis. The protocol was immunoSEQ multiplex PCR, while the TCRdb copy is restricted to in-frame clones and leaves out a portion. The sample shows 45,000 to 60,000 clones, 85% to 95% of them seen only once. This specimen consisted of peripheral blood, obtained in the second trimester of pregnancy. The receptors derive from a female donor with multiple sclerosis, enrolled in a pregnancy study. CDR3s include the opening cysteine and the closing phenylalanine or tryptophan. Fields, in order: CDR3 length, J gene, D gene, clone size, V gene, CDR3 DNA, CDR3 protein. D genes are given only for firm matches. The listing skips clone size in some rows; elsewhere it reads once, few, many or a size class.

cdr3_length: 13
j_call: TRBJ1-2
d_call: TRBD1
clone_size: NA
v_call: TRBV6-5
cdr3_nt: TGTGCCAGCAGTGAAGACAGGGACCATGGCTACACCTTC
cdr3_aa: CASSEDRDHGYTF

cdr3_length: 14
j_call: TRBJ2-1
d_call: NA
clone_size: once
v_call: TRBV30
cdr3_nt: TGTGCCTGGAGTGTACAGGGTTCCTACAATGAGCAGTTCTTC
cdr3_aa: CAWSVQGSYNEQFF

cdr3_length: 14
j_call: TRBJ2-5
d_call: NA
clone_size: NA
v_call: TRBV2
cdr3_nt: TGTGCCAGCAGATCCCAAGGCGTGGGGGGTTACCAGTACTTC
cdr3_aa: CASRSQGVGGYQYF

cdr3_length: 16
j_call: TRBJ2-3
d_call: NA
clone_size: NA
v_call: TRBV4-2
cdr3_nt: TGTGCCAGCAGCCAAGATCTCTCTAGTAGCACAGATACGCAGTATTTT
cdr3_aa: CASSQDLSSSTDTQYF

cdr3_length: 15
j_call: TRBJ2-1
d_call: TRBD2
clone_size: NA
v_call: TRBV7-7
cdr3_nt: TGTGCTAGCAGCCCATTAGCGGGAGTGAGGAATGAGCAGTTCTTC
cdr3_aa: CASSPLAGVRNEQFF

cdr3_length: 16
j_call: TRBJ2-3
d_call: TRBD2
clone_size: NA
v_call: TRBV27
cdr3_nt: TGTGCCAGCAGTTTAACTAGCGGGAGGTCGTCAGATACGCAGTATTTT
cdr3_aa: CASSLTSGRSSDTQYF

cdr3_length: 14
j_call: TRBJ2-7
d_call: NA
clone_size: NA
v_call: TRBV28
cdr3_nt: TGTGCCAGCAGTTTATTCCAGGGAAATTACGAGCAGTACTTC
cdr3_aa: CASSLFQGNYEQYF

cdr3_length: 16
j_call: TRBJ2-7
d_call: TRBD1
clone_size: once
v_call: TRBV4-2
cdr3_nt: TGTGCCAGCAGCCAACCGTCGGGACAGGGGGTCGGTGAGCAGTACTTC
cdr3_aa: CASSQPSGQGVGEQYF

cdr3_length: 15
j_call: TRBJ1-5
d_call: NA
clone_size: NA
v_call: TRBV19
cdr3_nt: TGTGCCAGTAGTATAGGAACATCTGGCAATCAGCCCCAGCATTTT
cdr3_aa: CASSIGTSGNQPQHF

cdr3_length: 13
j_call: TRBJ1-1
d_call: NA
clone_size: NA
v_call: TRBV6-5
cdr3_nt: TGTGCCAGCATCTCCGGGATGAACACTGAAGCTTTCTTT
cdr3_aa: CASISGMNTEAFF

cdr3_length: 15
j_call: TRBJ1-1
d_call: NA
clone_size: NA
v_call: TRBV28
cdr3_nt: TGTGCCAGCAGCCTTGCTGTGACAGGGAACACTGAAGCTTTCTTT
cdr3_aa: CASSLAVTGNTEAFF

cdr3_length: 16
j_call: TRBJ2-2
d_call: TRBD1
clone_size: NA
v_call: TRBV5-4
cdr3_nt: TGTGCCAGCAGCAAGGGACAGGGGGCGAACACCGGGGAGCTGTTTTTT
cdr3_aa: CASSKGQGANTGELFF

cdr3_length: 15
j_call: TRBJ2-1
d_call: TRBD2
clone_size: NA
v_call: TRBV19
cdr3_nt: TGTGCCAGTAGGGTGGCGGGAGGAACCTACAATGAGCAGTTCTTC
cdr3_aa: CASRVAGGTYNEQFF

cdr3_length: 14
j_call: TRBJ2-7
d_call: NA
clone_size: once
v_call: TRBV7-2
cdr3_nt: TGTGCCAGCAGCTTAGGACTAGGCTCCTACGAGCAGTACTTC
cdr3_aa: CASSLGLGSYEQYF

cdr3_length: 15
j_call: TRBJ2-1
d_call: TRBD2
clone_size: NA
v_call: TRBV28
cdr3_nt: TGTGCCAGCAGTTCAATACTAGCGGGAGTCGTGGGGCAGTTCTTC
cdr3_aa: CASSSILAGVVGQFF

cdr3_length: 16
j_call: TRBJ1-2
d_call: NA
clone_size: NA
v_call: TRBV7-9
cdr3_nt: TGTGCCAGCAGCTTCCCCGGGCAGGGGCGGAACTATGGCTACACCTTC
cdr3_aa: CASSFPGQGRNYGYTF

cdr3_length: 13
j_call: TRBJ2-7
d_call: NA
clone_size: NA
v_call: TRBV7-9
cdr3_nt: TGTGCCAGCAGCTCGGAGGGGAGTCACGAGCAGTACTTC
cdr3_aa: CASSSEGSHEQYF

cdr3_length: 15
j_call: TRBJ1-5
d_call: NA
clone_size: NA
v_call: TRBV12-5
cdr3_nt: TGTGCTAGTGTTATACAGGGAAGGGGTAATCAGCCCCAGCATTTT
cdr3_aa: CASVIQGRGNQPQHF

cdr3_length: 15
j_call: TRBJ2-2
d_call: NA
clone_size: NA
v_call: TRBV4-1
cdr3_nt: TGCGCCAGCAGCCAACTAATAGGAGGCACCGGGGAGCTGTTTTTT
cdr3_aa: CASSQLIGGTGELFF

cdr3_length: 16
j_call: TRBJ2-1
d_call: NA
clone_size: NA
v_call: TRBV5-4
cdr3_nt: TGTGCCAGCAGCTTAGGAGGGCCCGGCGTTTACAATGAGCAGTTCTTC
cdr3_aa: CASSLGGPGVYNEQFF

cdr3_length: 13
j_call: TRBJ2-3
d_call: NA
clone_size: NA
v_call: TRBV15
cdr3_nt: TGTGCCACCAGTAGTACTACCACAGATACGCAGTATTTT
cdr3_aa: CATSSTTTDTQYF

cdr3_length: 15
j_call: TRBJ2-7
d_call: TRBD2
clone_size: NA
v_call: TRBV2
cdr3_nt: TGTGCCAGCAGTCCCACTAGCGGCAGATCCTACGAGCAGTACTTC
cdr3_aa: CASSPTSGRSYEQYF

cdr3_length: 14
j_call: TRBJ2-7
d_call: TRBD1
clone_size: NA
v_call: TRBV13
cdr3_nt: TGTGCCAGCAGCGAAGGACAGGGACCCTACGAGCAGTACTTC
cdr3_aa: CASSEGQGPYEQYF

cdr3_length: 15
j_call: TRBJ2-5
d_call: NA
clone_size: NA
v_call: TRBV30
cdr3_nt: TGTGCCTGGAGTTATTGGCGGGGATTACAAGAGACCCAGTACTTC
cdr3_aa: CAWSYWRGLQETQYF

cdr3_length: 16
j_call: TRBJ2-7
d_call: NA
clone_size: once
v_call: TRBV7-2
cdr3_nt: TGTGCCAGCAGCCCAAACACAGGGATTTTAACCTACGAGCAGTACTTC
cdr3_aa: CASSPNTGILTYEQYF

cdr3_length: 17
j_call: TRBJ2-3
d_call: TRBD1
clone_size: NA
v_call: TRBV15
cdr3_nt: TGTGCCACCAGCAGAGAGGGCAGGGGGAGCGTAACAGATACGCAGTATTTT
cdr3_aa: CATSREGRGSVTDTQYF

cdr3_length: 15
j_call: TRBJ2-3
d_call: TRBD2
clone_size: NA
v_call: TRBV28
cdr3_nt: TGTGCCAGCAGTTTAGCGGGGGGCCCTTTAGATACGCAGTATTTT
cdr3_aa: CASSLAGGPLDTQYF

cdr3_length: 15
j_call: TRBJ1-5
d_call: NA
clone_size: NA
v_call: TRBV5-5
cdr3_nt: TGTGCCAGCAGCTTGGGTCTAGGCGATGATCAGCCCCAGCATTTT
cdr3_aa: CASSLGLGDDQPQHF

cdr3_length: 15
j_call: TRBJ2-7
d_call: TRBD1
clone_size: NA
v_call: TRBV28
cdr3_nt: TGTGCCAGCAGTTTCCCCCCGGACAGGGTACACGAGCAGTACTTC
cdr3_aa: CASSFPPDRVHEQYF

cdr3_length: 13
j_call: TRBJ2-5
d_call: NA
clone_size: NA
v_call: TRBV15
cdr3_nt: TGTGCCACCAGCAGAGGGGGCTCTGGGACCCAGTACTTC
cdr3_aa: CATSRGGSGTQYF

cdr3_length: 18
j_call: TRBJ2-7
d_call: TRBD1
clone_size: NA
v_call: TRBV27
cdr3_nt: TGTGCCAGCAGTTTAAGGGTTTTCGGGACAGGCTTCTCCTACGAGCAGTACTTC
cdr3_aa: CASSLRVFGTGFSYEQYF

cdr3_length: 16
j_call: TRBJ2-2
d_call: TRBD2
clone_size: NA
v_call: TRBV4-3
cdr3_nt: TGCGCCAGCAGCCAAGAACCTAGCGGGAGCAACGGGGAGCTGTTTTTT
cdr3_aa: CASSQEPSGSNGELFF

cdr3_length: 14
j_call: TRBJ1-4
d_call: TRBD1
clone_size: NA
v_call: TRBV7-9
cdr3_nt: TGTGCCAGCAGAGCTCAGGGGGCTAGTGAAAAACTGTTTTTT
cdr3_aa: CASRAQGASEKLFF

cdr3_length: 16
j_call: TRBJ1-2
d_call: NA
clone_size: NA
v_call: TRBV28
cdr3_nt: TGTGCCAGCAGTCCGGTTTGGGAGCCCTTTGGGTATGGCTACACCTTC
cdr3_aa: CASSPVWEPFGYGYTF

cdr3_length: 14
j_call: TRBJ2-4
d_call: NA
clone_size: NA
v_call: TRBV6-5
cdr3_nt: TGTGCCAGCGGGAAAACTGGACAGCAAAACATTCAGTACTTC
cdr3_aa: CASGKTGQQNIQYF

cdr3_length: 16
j_call: TRBJ2-1
d_call: NA
clone_size: NA
v_call: TRBV9
cdr3_nt: TGTGCCAGCAGCGTAGACGGTGCGGGGAGTGCGGATGAGCAGTTCTTC
cdr3_aa: CASSVDGAGSADEQFF

cdr3_length: 14
j_call: TRBJ2-1
d_call: TRBD2
clone_size: NA
v_call: TRBV11-3
cdr3_nt: TGTGCCAGCAGCTACATAGCGGGAGGTTATGAGCAGTTCTTC
cdr3_aa: CASSYIAGGYEQFF

cdr3_length: 15
j_call: TRBJ1-1
d_call: TRBD1
clone_size: NA
v_call: TRBV5-1
cdr3_nt: TGCGCCAGCAGCTTTGGGGGACAGGAGAACACTGAAGCTTTCTTT
cdr3_aa: CASSFGGQENTEAFF

cdr3_length: 13
j_call: TRBJ2-1
d_call: NA
clone_size: NA
v_call: TRBV19
cdr3_nt: TGTGCCAGTAGTCGGTCCAGGTACAATGAGCAGTTCTTC
cdr3_aa: CASSRSRYNEQFF

cdr3_length: 15
j_call: TRBJ2-7
d_call: TRBD1
clone_size: NA
v_call: TRBV5-1
cdr3_nt: TGCGCCAGCAGCCCCCAGTGGGACAGGGAGGGCGAGCAGTACTTC
cdr3_aa: CASSPQWDREGEQYF

cdr3_length: 18
j_call: TRBJ2-2
d_call: NA
clone_size: NA
v_call: TRBV18
cdr3_nt: TGTGCCAGCTCACCGGGTCCTCACATGGGCCCGAACACCGGGGAGCTGTTTTTT
cdr3_aa: CASSPGPHMGPNTGELFF

cdr3_length: 14
j_call: TRBJ2-3
d_call: TRBD2
clone_size: NA
v_call: TRBV6-4
cdr3_nt: TGTGCCAGCAGTGCACTAGCGGGAGCAGATACGCAGTATTTT
cdr3_aa: CASSALAGADTQYF

cdr3_length: 17
j_call: TRBJ2-3
d_call: NA
clone_size: NA
v_call: TRBV21-1
cdr3_nt: TGTGCCAGCAGCAAAGAACTAGCGGGAGGGCCCATAGATACGCAGTATTTT
cdr3_aa: CASSKELAGGPIDTQYF